The 27 T cell receptor beta chains in this list originate from one sample, sequenced in a study of blood T cell repertoires in COVID-19. Clones were sequenced by immunoSEQ multiplex PCR, and TCRdb holds only the in-frame ones, with some missing. This table has 200,000 to 300,000 clones, 88% appearing once. Source material: peripheral blood. The receptors were sampled from a man in his sixties who had recovered from COVID-19.

The CDR3 bases are TGCGCCAGCAGTGAGTCGACACTCTGGGAGACCCAGTACTTC. Translating gives CASSESTLWETQYF. V usage is TRBV10-1 and J usage is TRBJ2-5, with D uncertain. This CDR3 is built from 14 residues. The germline V gene encodes CDR1 WNHNN and CDR2 SYGVQD (reference sequence). Trimming took 0 bases from V and 5 from J, leaving 10 bases between them.

The chain recombines TRBV9 with TRBJ2-7, with D maybe TRBD1 (6 bases). Germline-derived CDR1 and CDR2 are SGDLS and YYNGEE. V was pared by 0 bases and J by 7 bases, with 11 bases between. The CDR3 is 13 residues long. Written as DNA, the CDR3 is TGTGCCAGCAGCGTAGGACAGGACGGGGAGCAGTACTTC. Amino acid sequence: CASSVGQDGEQYF.

V usage is TRBV2 and J usage is TRBJ1-4; TRBD1 matches 7 bases. Per the germline V gene, CDR1 is SNHLY and CDR2 is FYNNEI. V trimming: 6 bases; J trimming: 0 bases; junction bases outside the gene matches: 4. The CDR3 totals 15 residues. CDR3 sequence: CASRGTDATNEKLFF. CDR3 DNA sequence: TGTGCCAGCAGGGGGACAGATGCAACTAATGAAAAACTGTTTTTT. Using reference TRBV2 and TRBJ1-4 for the parts outside the CDR3, the full variable domain is EPEVTQTPSHQVTQMGQEVILRCVPISNHLYFYWYRQILGQKVEFLVSFYNNEISEKSEIFDDQFSVERPDGSNFTLKIRSTKLEDSAMYFCASRGTDATNEKLFFGSGTQLSVL.

CDR3 loop: CASSLTGGAGTGELFF. DNA for the CDR3: TGTGCCAGCAGCCTTACAGGGGGCGCAGGCACCGGGGAGCTGTTTTTT. The rearrangement joins TRBV7-6 to TRBJ2-2, with 9 bases aligning to TRBD1. CDR1 and CDR2 (germline): SGHVS, FNYEAQ. This CDR3 has 16 residues. Unmatched junction bases numbered 8, after V lost 5 bases and J lost 4 bases.

This clone showed up just once. This chain uses TRBV9 with TRBJ2-3; D is ambiguous. V lost 0 bases, J lost 4 bases, and 9 bases lay in between. In germline, CDR1 is SGDLS, CDR2 YYNGEE. The CDR3 contains 14 residues. The CDR3 bases are TGTGCCAGCAGCGTAGCTCCCCCTGCAGATACGCAGTATTTT. As protein: CASSVAPPADTQYF.

The CDR3 DNA follows: TGTGCCAGCAGCTTGGACAGGTCCTACTATGGCTACACCTTC. Its protein is CASSLDRSYYGYTF. The V call is TRBV5-5, the J call TRBJ1-2, with a weak D call TRBD1 (5 bases). Germline V gene sequence: CDR1 SGHKS, CDR2 YYEKEE (reference sequence). Trimming pared 0 bases from V and 3 bases from J, leaving 9 bases between. The CDR3 runs 14 residues.

This chain links TRBV27 with TRBJ2-7, with 9 bases aligning to TRBD1. There are 14 residues in the CDR3. Trimming at V came to 4 bases and at J to 7 bases, leaving 8 bases not matched to a gene. Germline CDR1 MNHEY, CDR2 SMNVEV (reference sequence). Written as DNA, the CDR3 is TGTGCCAGCAGTTGGGACAGGGCTTCGGGGGAGCAGTACTTC. It codes for CASSWDRASGEQYF.

The sample holds a few counts of this clone. The rearrangement joins TRBV9 to TRBJ2-1, with TRBD1 matching 10 bases. CDR1 SGDLS and CDR2 YYNGEE come from the germline V gene. V was clipped by 4 bases and J by 2 bases; unmatched bases: 12. The CDR3 has 18 amino acids. CDR3: CASSTLTGGPSAYNEQFF. CDR3 nucleotides: TGTGCCAGCAGCACCTTGACAGGGGGCCCCTCAGCCTACAATGAGCAGTTCTTC. The full variable domain, with the rest looked up from reference TRBV9 and TRBJ2-1, is DSGVTQTPKHLITATGQRVTLRCSPRSGDLSVYWYQQSLDQGLQFLIQYYNGEERAKGNILERFSAQQFPDLHSELNLSSLELGDSALYFCASSTLTGGPSAYNEQFFGPGTRLTVL.

The chain carries TRBV9 and TRBJ1-2; 7 nucleotides align to TRBD1. The germline V gene encodes CDR1 SGDLS and CDR2 YYNGEE. V shed 0 bases and J 2 bases; nucleotides not matched to a gene: 7. The CDR3 consists of 16 residues. The DNA for the CDR3 is TGTGCCAGCAGCGTAGGTCGACAGGGACCCAACTATGGCTACACCTTC. Translation: CASSVGRQGPNYGYTF.

The CDR3 loop is CASSIDQGDRGLRKTQYF. The CDR3, as DNA: TGTGCCAGTAGTATAGATCAGGGGGACAGGGGGCTTCGAAAGACCCAGTACTTC. The chain is built from TRBV19 and TRBJ2-5; 12 bases align to TRBD1. CDR1 and CDR2 (germline): LNHDA, SQIVND (reference sequence). The CDR3 extends over 18 amino acids. With 0 bases clipped from V and 6 bases from J, the junction kept 11 bases outside the gene matches.

The CDR3 loop reads CATSRPQGAVGTEAFF. CDR3 DNA: TGTGCCACCAGCAGACCACAGGGGGCGGTGGGCACTGAAGCTTTCTTT. The genes are TRBV15 and TRBJ1-1; the match to TRBD1 covers 9 bases. J lost 4 bases, V lost 2 bases, and 8 bases had no gene match. The CDR3 extends over 16 amino acids. The germline V gene has CDR1 LNHNV and CDR2 YYDKDF (reference sequence).

This clone has only one observation. The chain recombines TRBV3-1 (or the pseudogene TRBV3-2) with TRBJ1-6, with D hard to call. V was shortened by 1 base and J by 7 bases, with 11 bases between the two germline ends. This CDR3 is 15 amino acids long. The germline CDR1 and CDR2 sequences are LGHDT and YNNKEL (reference sequence). The CDR3 DNA reads TGTGCCAGCAGCCAAGGGGCCCCTTCCAATTCACCCCTCCACTTT. Its protein is CASSQGAPSNSPLHF.

The CDR3 sequence is CASSYGGQGKQPQHF. The CDR3 DNA reads TGTGCCAGCAGTTACGGGGGACAGGGGAAACAGCCCCAGCATTTT. The chain carries TRBV6-2 or TRBV6-3 and TRBJ1-5, with TRBD1 matching 10 bases. J lost 7 bases, V lost 2 bases, and 5 bases had no gene match. The CDR3 is 15 amino acids. The germline V gene encodes CDR1 MNHEY and CDR2 SVGEGT.

The CDR3 loop reads CASRGGYRGDQPQHF. As DNA, the CDR3 is TGTGCCAGCCGGGGGGGATACAGGGGTGATCAGCCCCAGCATTTT. The chain joins TRBV5-5 to TRBJ1-5; 7 positions match TRBD1. Germline CDR1 reads SGHKS; CDR2 reads YYEKEE (reference sequence). Trimming cost V 7 bases and J 5 bases; bases outside gene matches: 12. There are 15 residues in the CDR3.

The rearrangement joins TRBV4-2 to TRBJ2-1; D is perhaps TRBD2 (6 bases). This CDR3 contains 16 residues. The germline V gene has CDR1 LGHNA and CDR2 YNFKEQ. V dropped 0 bases and J dropped 8 bases, with 17 bases sitting between them. CDR3 amino acids: CASSQDRDSPVDEQFF. The CDR3 bases are TGTGCCAGCAGCCAAGATCGGGACTCCCCGGTGGATGAGCAGTTCTTC.

This chain links TRBV19 with TRBJ2-1; 8 nucleotides match TRBD2. CDR3 length equals 17 residues. Trimming cost V 0 bases and J 3 bases; bases outside gene matches: 7. Germline V gives CDR1 LNHDA, CDR2 SQIVND (reference sequence). The CDR3 sequence: CASSIEGPSGFYNEQFF. The CDR3 region has the DNA TGTGCCAGTAGTATAGAAGGCCCTAGCGGGTTCTACAATGAGCAGTTCTTC.

The chain combines TRBV3-1 (or the pseudogene TRBV3-2) with TRBJ2-3; D is possibly TRBD1 (6 bases). V dropped 3 bases and J dropped 4 bases, with 20 bases sitting between them. The CDR3 totals 17 residues. Germline V gene sequence: CDR1 LGHDT, CDR2 YNNKEL (reference sequence). The CDR3 coding sequence is TGTGCCAGCAGCCAGCATACAGGGTTTTTGTTCGCAGATACGCAGTATTTT. Translation: CASSQHTGFLFADTQYF.

The CDR3: CASRTGVDGYTF. In DNA, the CDR3 is TGTGCCAGCAGAACAGGGGTGGATGGCTACACCTTC. V is TRBV27 and J is TRBJ1-2; TRBD1 agrees at 7 bases. This CDR3 region has 12 residues. Germline V CDR1 and CDR2: MNHEY, SMNVEV (reference sequence). V gave up 6 bases and J gave up 6 bases; unmatched junction bases: 4.

The chain joins TRBV11-3 to TRBJ2-5, with TRBD2 matching over 14 bases. Germline CDR1 and CDR2: SGHNT and YENEEA. The junction had 2 bases not matched to a gene; V was cut back by 4 bases and J by 4 bases. The CDR3 has 15 residues. The CDR3 spells CASSSGLAGVETQYF. In DNA, the CDR3 is TGTGCCAGCAGCTCGGGACTAGCGGGGGTAGAGACCCAGTACTTC.

The genes are TRBV19 and TRBJ1-5, with 9 nucleotides matching TRBD1. Per the germline V gene, CDR1 is LNHDA and CDR2 is SQIVND (reference sequence). The CDR3 extends over 14 amino acids. V lost 6 bases to trimming and J lost 4 bases; unmatched junction nucleotides: 4. The CDR3 bases are TGTGCCAGTAGGGGGACAGGGCTAAATCAGCCCCAGCATTTT. It codes for CASRGTGLNQPQHF.

The rearrangement links TRBV19 to TRBJ2-2; 11 nucleotides agree with TRBD2. V shed 2 bases, J shed 3 bases, and the junction held 5 bases outside the gene matches. Germline V gene sequence: CDR1 LNHDA, CDR2 SQIVND (reference sequence). CDR3 size: 17 residues. The CDR3 nucleotides read TGTGCCAGTAGTATAAGCCCTAGCGGGGGGTACACCGGGGAGCTGTTTTTT. Translating gives CASSISPSGGYTGELFF.

CDR3 in DNA: TGTGCCACCAGCAGAGGGCGGAACTCTGGAAACACCATATATTTT. As protein: CATSRGRNSGNTIYF. The chain uses TRBV15 and TRBJ1-3; D gene unclear. Trimming cost V 1 base and J 0 bases, with 7 bases left between them. This CDR3 contains 15 residues. In germline, CDR1 is LNHNV, CDR2 YYDKDF (reference sequence).

The genes are TRBV7-2 and TRBJ1-5; no reliable D call. Germline V gene data show CDR1 as SGHTA and CDR2 as FQGNSA. The length of the CDR3 is 14 residues. V lost 0 bases, J lost 3 bases, and 6 bases lay in between. DNA of the CDR3: TGTGCCAGCAGCTTAGCCAGGAACAATCAGCCCCAGCATTTT. Encoded protein: CASSLARNNQPQHF.

The rearrangement joins TRBV13 to TRBJ2-7, with D hard to call. V gave up 4 bases and J gave up 3 bases, with 7 bases separating them. Germline V gives CDR1 PRHDT, CDR2 FYEKMQ (reference sequence). This CDR3 has 12 residues. Here the CDR3 reads CASSSTVYEQYF. CDR3 nucleotide sequence: TGTGCCAGCAGCTCAACGGTCTACGAGCAGTACTTC. Based on the CDR3 plus reference TRBV13 and TRBJ2-7, the full variable domain is AAGVIQSPRHLIKEKRETATLKCYPIPRHDTVYWYQQGPGQDPQFLISFYEKMQSDKGSIPDRFSAQQFSDYHSELNMSSLELGDSALYFCASSSTVYEQYFGPGTRLTVT.

V and J are TRBV7-8 and TRBJ2-1, with 8 positions matching TRBD2. Unmatched junction bases numbered 4, after V lost 0 bases and J lost 3 bases. CDR1 SGHVS and CDR2 FQNEAQ come from the germline V gene. The CDR3 extends over 16 amino acids. The CDR3 coding sequence is TGTGCCAGCAGCTTAGCACGGGGGGGCGGCTACAATGAGCAGTTCTTC. It translates to CASSLARGGGYNEQFF.

The gene calls are TRBV5-4 and TRBJ2-7, with 8 bases fitting TRBD1. CDR1 is SGHNT, CDR2 YYREEE, per germline (reference sequence). CDR3 length equals 13 residues. Trimming removed 2 bases from V and 5 bases from J; junction bases left unmatched: 3. The chain's CDR3 is CASSFPGQDEQYF. In DNA form, the CDR3 reads TGTGCCAGCAGCTTCCCGGGACAGGACGAGCAGTACTTC.

The V and J genes are TRBV9 and TRBJ1-5; possible D gene TRBD1, 6 bases. CDR1 SGDLS and CDR2 YYNGEE come from the germline V gene. This CDR3 comprises 17 residues. V lost 0 bases, J lost 1 base, and 14 bases lay in between. DNA of the CDR3: TGTGCCAGCAGCGTAGAGGGGGACCCGGGGAGCAATCAGCCCCAGCATTTT. This translates into CASSVEGDPGSNQPQHF.